The clone carrying this TCR beta chain was found a few times. The data stem from a study of blood T cell repertoires in COVID-19. The CDR3 loop spans 16 amino acids. Looked up from germline, CDR1 is MDHEN and CDR2 is SYDVKM. J lost 0 bases, V lost 5 bases, and 9 bases had no gene match. Using immunoSEQ multiplex PCR, the repertoire was profiled, and TCRdb retains in-frame clones only, with some absent. This repertoire shows approximately 360,000 clones, around 90% found once; its top ten account for roughly 1.2%. This chain uses TRBV28 with TRBJ2-7; 8 bases match TRBD2. The sample was peripheral blood. This TCR came from a man in his forties or fifties with acute or convalescent COVID-19. CDR3 sequence (DNA): TGTGCCAGCAGTGCCTATAGCGGGGCCAGCTCCTACGAGCAGTACTTC. Its translation is CASSAYSGASSYEQYF.